This T cell receptor beta chain was profiled in a study of T cell responses to AZD1222 COVID-19 vaccine. TCRdb's table, derived via immunoSEQ multiplex PCR, lists solely in-frame clones and lacks some. The repertoire includes 140,000 to 150,000 clones, 91% of them detected once, and 1.1% to 1.5% sits in the top ten. With 0 bases removed from V and 7 bases from J, the gap between germline ends came to 14 bases. Germline V gives CDR1 SGDLS, CDR2 YYNGEE. This CDR3 has 16 amino acids. This clone was found a few times. This material consisted of peripheral blood, taken on day 0 of AZD1222 vaccination. This TCR derives from an adult in good health. The chain combines TRBV9 with TRBJ1-6; D might be TRBD1 (5 bases). Here the CDR3 reads CASSVDQGRTNSPLHF. The CDR3 region has the DNA TGTGCCAGCAGCGTAGACCAGGGCAGAACCAATTCACCCCTCCACTTT.